This TCR beta chain was identified during a study of T cell changes during pregnancy in multiple sclerosis. Trimming cost V 5 bases and J 6 bases; bases outside gene matches: 1. Per the germline V gene, CDR1 is PRHDT and CDR2 is FYEKMQ (reference sequence). The CDR3 totals 13 residues. Assay used: immunoSEQ multiplex PCR; TCRdb lists only in-frame clones, some missing. In the table there are approximately 40,000 clones, about 90% of which are singletons. Sequenced material: CD8+ T cells from peripheral blood mononuclear cells, taken after pregnancy. V usage is TRBV13 and J usage is TRBJ2-7, with 13 bases that match TRBD2. This receptor was taken from a female donor with multiple sclerosis, enrolled in a pregnancy study. CDR3 DNA sequence: TGTGCCAGCAGCAGACTAGCGGGAGGCGAGCAGTACTTC. This gives the protein CASSRLAGGEQYF.